The T cell receptor beta chain under discussion was sequenced for a study of blood T cells in healthy people across ages. A second PCR of 7 to 11 cycles used a sample-barcoded 5' primer and a J-beta primer mix. A single record per CDR3 protein comes from TCRdb applying MiXCR to the 5' RACE reads. The table includes 1.5 million to 2 million distinct CDR3 sequences, 28% detected once. V lost 1 base, J lost 1 base, and 8 bases lay in between. CDR3 size: 14 residues. Germline lookup yields CDR1 SGHKS and CDR2 YYEKEE (reference sequence). This clonotype was sampled from a woman younger than 45 in good health. The gene calls are TRBV5-5 and TRBJ1-1, with D unclear. Sequencing used blood. CDR3 sequence (DNA): TGTGCCAGCAGCTTGTATAAGGGGAACACTGAAGCTTTCTTT. This codes for CASSLYKGNTEAFF.